These T cell receptor beta chains were read from a single sample in a study of shared clonotypes between healthy human individuals. Clones were sequenced by immunoSEQ multiplex PCR, and TCRdb holds only the in-frame ones, with some missing. The repertoire consists of around 550,000 clones, with less than 96% occurring once and the leading ten covering about 0.064%. Source material: naive CD4+ T cells sorted from blood. The receptors were gathered from a young woman in good health. CDR3s include the opening cysteine and the closing phenylalanine or tryptophan. The order of the fields is D gene, V gene, clone size, J gene, CDR3 protein, CDR3 DNA. A D gene is named only where the DNA matches it firmly. Expanded clones get a size class; other rows say once, few or many, or leave the size out.

d_call: TRBD2; v_call: TRBV2; clone_size: -; j_call: TRBJ2-7; cdr3_aa: CASSERGAGLAGEVYEQYF; cdr3_nt: TGTGCCAGCAGTGAAAGGGGGGCGGGACTAGCGGGAGAGGTCTACGAGCAGTACTTC
d_call: TRBD2; v_call: TRBV6-5; clone_size: -; j_call: TRBJ2-1; cdr3_aa: CASSTTSGQVNEQFF; cdr3_nt: TGTGCCAGCAGCACGACTAGCGGTCAGGTCAATGAGCAGTTCTTC
d_call: -; v_call: TRBV7-2; clone_size: -; j_call: TRBJ2-5; cdr3_aa: CASSLTDRYQETQYF; cdr3_nt: TGTGCCAGCAGCCTTACGGACAGATACCAAGAGACCCAGTACTTC
d_call: -; v_call: TRBV9; clone_size: -; j_call: TRBJ2-7; cdr3_aa: CASSPDGVYEQYF; cdr3_nt: TGTGCCAGCAGCCCAGACGGAGTCTACGAGCAGTACTTC
d_call: -; v_call: TRBV7-6; clone_size: -; j_call: TRBJ2-2; cdr3_aa: CASSPLGTNTGELFF; cdr3_nt: TGTGCCAGCAGCCCATTGGGGACGAACACCGGGGAGCTGTTTTTT
d_call: -; v_call: TRBV29-1; clone_size: once; j_call: TRBJ2-7; cdr3_aa: CSVELQVGYEQYF; cdr3_nt: TGCAGCGTTGAGTTACAGGTGGGGTACGAGCAGTACTTC
d_call: TRBD2; v_call: TRBV19; clone_size: -; j_call: TRBJ2-1; cdr3_aa: CASSERLAGNEQFF; cdr3_nt: TGTGCCAGTAGTGAAAGACTAGCGGGCAATGAGCAGTTCTTC
d_call: -; v_call: TRBV4-1; clone_size: -; j_call: TRBJ2-7; cdr3_aa: CASSQDWGIYEQYF; cdr3_nt: TGCGCCAGCAGCCAAGATTGGGGGATCTACGAGCAGTACTTC
d_call: TRBD1; v_call: TRBV10-2; clone_size: -; j_call: TRBJ1-1; cdr3_aa: CASSGLVGQGGTEAFF; cdr3_nt: TGCGCCAGCAGTGGTTTGGTCGGACAGGGTGGCACTGAAGCTTTCTTT
d_call: TRBD1; v_call: TRBV27; clone_size: -; j_call: TRBJ1-2; cdr3_aa: CASSFDRAGRGGYTF; cdr3_nt: TGTGCCAGCAGTTTCGACAGGGCTGGCAGGGGTGGCTACACCTTC
d_call: -; v_call: TRBV7-9; clone_size: -; j_call: TRBJ2-7; cdr3_aa: CASSTPFYEQYF; cdr3_nt: TGTGCCAGCAGCACACCATTTTACGAGCAGTACTTC
d_call: TRBD1; v_call: TRBV12-5; clone_size: -; j_call: TRBJ2-7; cdr3_aa: CASGPGQGRHEQYF; cdr3_nt: TGTGCTAGTGGTCCGGGACAGGGAAGGCACGAGCAGTACTTC
d_call: TRBD2; v_call: TRBV7-2; clone_size: -; j_call: TRBJ2-3; cdr3_aa: CASSLAGLAGEVYF; cdr3_nt: TGTGCCAGCAGCTTAGCAGGACTAGCGGGAGAGGTGTATTTT
d_call: -; v_call: TRBV11-2; clone_size: -; j_call: TRBJ2-1; cdr3_aa: CASSFAGLTSNEQFF; cdr3_nt: TGTGCCAGCAGCTTCGCGGGACTCACATCCAATGAGCAGTTCTTC
d_call: -; v_call: TRBV7-9; clone_size: -; j_call: TRBJ2-5; cdr3_aa: CASSLDRVREGETQYF; cdr3_nt: TGTGCCAGCAGCTTAGACCGGGTCCGAGAAGGAGAGACCCAGTACTTC
d_call: -; v_call: TRBV27; clone_size: -; j_call: TRBJ1-1; cdr3_aa: CASSLSIGGRGNTEAFF; cdr3_nt: TGTGCCAGCAGTTTATCGATCGGGGGGCGCGGCAACACTGAAGCTTTCTTT
d_call: TRBD2; v_call: TRBV10-2; clone_size: -; j_call: TRBJ2-7; cdr3_aa: CASSDVIAGGYEQYF; cdr3_nt: TGCGCCAGCAGTGACGTAATAGCGGGAGGATACGAGCAGTACTTC